One sample yielded the 21 T cell receptor beta chains listed below, sequenced in a study of cytomegalovirus exposure and HLA in healthy donors. In the PCR, 60 Vbeta and 13 Jbeta primers were used. Profiling relied on immunoSEQ multiplex PCR, and the TCRdb table lists in-frame clones only, not all of them. The sample lists about 52,000 clones; around 50% were seen once. The source material was PBMCs. The receptor set was obtained from a human donor in good health.

The genes are TRBV6-5 and TRBJ2-3; 13 positions agree with TRBD2. The CDR3 contains 16 residues. V trimming: 0 bases; J trimming: 6 bases; junction bases outside the gene matches: 3. Germline V gene sequence: CDR1 MNHEY, CDR2 SVGAGI. The CDR3 bases are TGTGCCAGCAGTTACTCCCCGGGACTAGCGGGGGATACGCAGTATTTT. Its protein product is CASSYSPGLAGDTQYF.

V and J are TRBV7-6 and TRBJ1-1; unclear D gene. The CDR3 is made up of 16 amino acids. The V gene lost 3 bases and the J gene lost 1 base, with 15 bases spanning the gap. CDR1 and CDR2 (germline): SGHVS, FNYEAQ. The CDR3 bases are TGTGCCAGCAGCTTTCACCCCGAAACTGGGAACACTGAAGCTTTCTTT. Amino acid sequence: CASSFHPETGNTEAFF.

The CDR3 region has the DNA TGTGCCAGCAAAGGAAGAGATGGGCGGGGGGAGACCCAGTACTTC. Translating it yields CASKGRDGRGETQYF. The chain has TRBV2 and TRBJ2-5; 7 bases are a match to TRBD2. V lost 7 bases, J lost 5 bases, and 13 bases stayed unmatched. CDR1 is SNHLY and CDR2 is FYNNEI in the germline V gene. This CDR3 is 15 amino acids long.

V and J are TRBV19 and TRBJ1-2; TRBD1 matches at 8 bases. The trim removed 5 bases at V and 7 bases at J, leaving 15 bases unmatched. The CDR3 length is 16 residues. Germline V gene sequence: CDR1 LNHDA, CDR2 SQIVND (reference sequence). The CDR3 coding sequence is TGTGCCAGTAGTTCTATCCCCAGGACAGGGAACCGTGGCTACACCTTC. Residues: CASSSIPRTGNRGYTF.

A few counts support this clone. The rearrangement joins TRBV21-1 to TRBJ1-1; the table's TRBD1 call for D was not verified on the DNA. TRBV21-1 is a pseudogene. CDR3 length: 16 amino acids. The CDR3 here is CASSKNRTRMNTEAFF. CDR3 in DNA: TGTGCCAGCAGCAAAAATCGGACACGAATGAACACTGAAGCTTTCTTT.

This chain joins TRBV7-9 and TRBJ1-1; D possibly corresponds to TRBD1 (5 bases). V was cut by 3 bases and J by 4 bases, with 9 bases left in between. The CDR3 has 13 amino acids. Germline-derived CDR1 and CDR2 are SEHNR and FQNEAQ (reference sequence). The CDR3 loop is CASSFFQGTEAFF. For the CDR3, the DNA is TGTGCCAGCAGCTTCTTTCAGGGCACTGAAGCTTTCTTT.

This clone has more than one count but fewer than ten. The chain links TRBV5-1 to TRBJ1-1, with D unclear. From germline, CDR1 is SGHRS and CDR2 YFSETQ. V was clipped by 0 bases and J by 0 bases, with 9 bases between them. CDR3 length: 15 amino acids. The CDR3 here is CASSLAAGMNTEAFF. CDR3 sequence (DNA): TGCGCCAGCAGCTTGGCGGCAGGCATGAACACTGAAGCTTTCTTT.

The gene calls are TRBV10-3 and TRBJ2-7; 10 bases fit TRBD1. The CDR3 extends over 16 amino acids. Germline V gene sequence: CDR1 ENHRY, CDR2 SYGVKD. V trimming: 0 bases; J trimming: 5 bases; junction bases outside the gene matches: 7. The CDR3 nucleotides are TGTGCCATCAGTGAGTCGATCGGGACAGGGGTTGACGAGCAGTACTTC. Translated, it gives CAISESIGTGVDEQYF.

The chain joins TRBV19 to TRBJ1-1; D unresolved. CDR1 LNHDA and CDR2 SQIVND come from the germline V gene (reference sequence). The V end lost 5 bases, the J end lost 1 base, and 8 bases lay between the germline ends. The CDR3 consists of 13 residues. The CDR3 region has the DNA TGTGCCAGTAGTTTCCAAAAGAACACTGAAGCTTTCTTT. Amino acids: CASSFQKNTEAFF.

The gene calls are TRBV27 and TRBJ2-2, with D possibly being TRBD1 (5 bases). The CDR3 totals 14 residues. The germline CDR1 and CDR2 sequences are MNHEY and SMNVEV (reference sequence). Trimming shortened V by 6 bases and J by 1 base, and 9 bases separated the two germline ends. The DNA of the CDR3 is TGTGCCAGCAGCTACGGACAGAACACCGGGGAGCTGTTTTTT. Translated: CASSYGQNTGELFF.

The chain joins TRBV30 to TRBJ2-2, with a weak D call TRBD1 (6 bases). V was shortened by 3 bases and J by 7 bases, with 15 bases between the two germline ends. The CDR3 has 14 residues. Germline V gives CDR1 GTSNPN, CDR2 SVGIG (reference sequence). DNA of the CDR3: TGTGCCTGGAGCGACACAGGGCTTAGCGGGGAGCTGTTTTTT. Its protein product is CAWSDTGLSGELFF.

This chain uses TRBV5-4 with TRBJ1-1; 9 positions match TRBD1. Germline loops: CDR1 SGHNT, CDR2 YYREEE (reference sequence). V trimming: 4 bases; J trimming: 3 bases; junction bases outside the gene matches: 7. CDR3 length: 15 residues. CDR3 bases: TGTGCCAGCAGCAGGGGACAGGGCCGGGACACTGAAGCTTTCTTT. This sequence encodes CASSRGQGRDTEAFF.

This clone was seen just once. The chain joins TRBV30 to TRBJ1-3, with 9 bases identical to TRBD1. Germline CDR1 is GTSNPN and CDR2 is SVGIG (reference sequence). V was clipped by 3 bases and J by 1 base; unmatched bases: 7. CDR3 length: 16 residues. The CDR3 DNA follows: TGTGCCTGGAGCCTACAGGGGGCAAGGTCTGGAAACACCATATATTTT. Translating it yields CAWSLQGARSGNTIYF.

The J gene is TRBJ1-6, the V gene TRBV6-5, with a possible D match to TRBD1 (5 bases). CDR1 and CDR2 (germline): MNHEY, SVGAGI. The V gene lost 10 bases and the J gene lost 6 bases, with 16 bases spanning the gap. This CDR3 spans 14 amino acids. The CDR3 loop reads CATTRGLGNSPLHF. DNA of the CDR3: TGTGCCACCACCCGGGGACTGGGTAATTCACCCCTCCACTTT.

The V gene is TRBV7-9, the J gene TRBJ2-3; the D is unclear. The CDR3 sequence is 17 residues long. The V gene's germline CDR1 is SEHNR and CDR2 FQNEAQ (reference sequence). The V end was cut by 0 bases, the J end by 0 bases, with 13 bases between. The CDR3 loop is CASSLAETGSSTDTQYF. CDR3 DNA sequence: TGTGCCAGCAGCTTAGCGGAGACTGGATCTAGCACAGATACGCAGTATTTT.

The chain recombines TRBV6-5 with TRBJ1-4; 8 nucleotides agree with TRBD1. CDR1 and CDR2 from the germline V gene are MNHEY and SVGAGI. This CDR3 is 15 amino acids long. Unmatched junction bases numbered 9, after V lost 4 bases and J lost 8 bases. CDR3 sequence reads: CASSSPTGDSEKLFF. CDR3 DNA: TGTGCCAGCAGTTCGCCGACAGGGGATAGCGAAAAACTGTTTTTT.

This sequence joins TRBV5-1 and TRBJ1-2, with D maybe TRBD1 (6 bases). The V gene's germline CDR1 is SGHRS and CDR2 YFSETQ. The CDR3 spans 14 residues. V lost 0 bases and J lost 8, with 14 bases in between. The CDR3 reads CASSLARQVGGYTF. The CDR3, as DNA: TGCGCCAGCAGCTTGGCCAGACAGGTCGGCGGCTACACCTTC. Drawing the rest from reference TRBV5-1 and TRBJ1-2, the complete variable domain is KAGVTQTPRYLIKTRGQQVTLSCSPISGHRSVSWYQQTPGQGLQFLFEYFSETQRNKGNFPGRFSGRQFSNSRSEMNVSTLELGDSALYLCASSLARQVGGYTFGSGTRLTVV.

This chain connects TRBV27 to TRBJ1-1; D remains ambiguous. V lost 0 bases, J lost 2 bases, and 7 bases lay in between. The CDR3 sequence is 14 residues long. Germline values: CDR1 MNHEY, CDR2 SMNVEV (reference sequence). The CDR3: CASSLSGSNTEAFF. The CDR3 region has the DNA TGTGCCAGCAGTTTATCGGGTAGCAACACTGAAGCTTTCTTT.

The J gene is TRBJ2-1, the V gene TRBV6-5; 7 bases line up with TRBD2. Germline lookup yields CDR1 MNHEY and CDR2 SVGAGI. The length of the CDR3 is 16 residues. V dropped 4 bases and J dropped 7; count of bases not matched to a gene: 13. CDR3 in DNA: TGTGCCAGCAGTTCCCTCTCGATCTGGGGGGGGAATGAGCAGTTCTTC. Protein sequence: CASSSLSIWGGNEQFF.

V and J are TRBV7-2 and TRBJ2-3; the match to TRBD1 covers 8 bases. J gave up 2 bases and V 3 bases, and 7 bases lay outside the gene matches. This CDR3 spans 16 amino acids. Germline V lookup: CDR1 SGHTA, CDR2 FQGNSA. The CDR3 bases are TGTGCCAGCAGCTTCCCCCAGGGGGCCTTCACAGATACGCAGTATTTT. Translated: CASSFPQGAFTDTQYF.

CDR3 protein: CASSSEGRVTDTQYF. Here the CDR3 DNA reads TGCGCCAGCAGTTCGGAGGGCAGGGTAACAGATACGCAGTATTTT. The rearrangement links TRBV10-1 to TRBJ2-3; D is perhaps TRBD2 (6 bases). V gave up 5 bases and J gave up 3 bases, with 15 bases separating them. The V gene's germline CDR1 is WNHNN and CDR2 SYGVQD (reference sequence). This CDR3 has 15 amino acids.